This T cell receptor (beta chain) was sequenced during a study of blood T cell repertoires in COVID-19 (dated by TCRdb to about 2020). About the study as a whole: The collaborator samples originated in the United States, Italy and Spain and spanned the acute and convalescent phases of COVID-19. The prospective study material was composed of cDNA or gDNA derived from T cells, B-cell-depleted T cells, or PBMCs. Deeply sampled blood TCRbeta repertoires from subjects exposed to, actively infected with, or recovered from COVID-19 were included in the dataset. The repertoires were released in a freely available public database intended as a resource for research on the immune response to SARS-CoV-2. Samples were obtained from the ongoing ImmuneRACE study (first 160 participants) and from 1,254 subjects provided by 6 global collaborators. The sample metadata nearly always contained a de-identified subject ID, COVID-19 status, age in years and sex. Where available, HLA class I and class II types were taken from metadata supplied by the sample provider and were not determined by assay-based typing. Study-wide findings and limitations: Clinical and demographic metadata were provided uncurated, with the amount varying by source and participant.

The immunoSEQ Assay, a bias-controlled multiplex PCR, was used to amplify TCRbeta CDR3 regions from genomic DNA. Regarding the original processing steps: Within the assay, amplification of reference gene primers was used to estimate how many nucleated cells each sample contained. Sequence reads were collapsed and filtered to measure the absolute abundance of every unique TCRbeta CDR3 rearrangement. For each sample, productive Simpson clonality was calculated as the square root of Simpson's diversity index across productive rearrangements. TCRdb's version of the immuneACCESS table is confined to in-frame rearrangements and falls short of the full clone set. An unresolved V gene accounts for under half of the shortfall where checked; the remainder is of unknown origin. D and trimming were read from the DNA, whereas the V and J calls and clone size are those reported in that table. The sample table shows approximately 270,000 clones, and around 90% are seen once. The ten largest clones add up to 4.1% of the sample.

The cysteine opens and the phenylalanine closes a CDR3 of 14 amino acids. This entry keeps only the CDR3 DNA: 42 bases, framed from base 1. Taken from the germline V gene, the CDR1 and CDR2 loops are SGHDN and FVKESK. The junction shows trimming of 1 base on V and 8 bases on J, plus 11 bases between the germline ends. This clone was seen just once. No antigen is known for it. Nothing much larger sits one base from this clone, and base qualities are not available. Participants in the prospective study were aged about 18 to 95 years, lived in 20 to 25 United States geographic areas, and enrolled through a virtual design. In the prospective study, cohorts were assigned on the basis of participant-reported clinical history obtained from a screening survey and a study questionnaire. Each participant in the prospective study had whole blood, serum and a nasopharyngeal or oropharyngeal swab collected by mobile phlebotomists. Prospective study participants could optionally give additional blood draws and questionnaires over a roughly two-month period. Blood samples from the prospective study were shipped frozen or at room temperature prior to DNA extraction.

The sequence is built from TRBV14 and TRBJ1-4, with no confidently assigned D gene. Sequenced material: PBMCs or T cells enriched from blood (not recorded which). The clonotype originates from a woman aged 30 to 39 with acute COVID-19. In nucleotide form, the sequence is TGTGCCAGCAGCCAAGTCGGGTCACCCGAAAAACTGTTTTTT. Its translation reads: CASSQVGSPEKLFF.